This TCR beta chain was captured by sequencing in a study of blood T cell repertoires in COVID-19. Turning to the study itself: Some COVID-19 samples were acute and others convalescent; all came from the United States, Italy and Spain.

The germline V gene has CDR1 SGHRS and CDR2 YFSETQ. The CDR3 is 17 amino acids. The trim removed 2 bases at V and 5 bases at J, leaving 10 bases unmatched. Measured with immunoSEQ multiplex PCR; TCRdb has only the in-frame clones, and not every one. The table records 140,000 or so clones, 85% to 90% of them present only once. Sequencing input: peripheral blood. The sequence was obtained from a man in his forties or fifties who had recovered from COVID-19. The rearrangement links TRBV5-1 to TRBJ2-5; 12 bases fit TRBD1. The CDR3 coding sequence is TGCGCCAGCAGCTTTGGCGTCGGGACAGGGGGCAAGGAGACCCAGTACTTC. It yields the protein CASSFGVGTGGKETQYF.